The table lists the clone carrying this T cell receptor beta chain with a count of one. Its specificity is not known. Reverse transcription of 0.5 to 1 ug RNA was performed with random hexamers. TCRdb passed the immunoSEQ multiplex PCR reads through MiXCR, listing each CDR3 protein once. Among a few hundred thousand distinct CDR3 sequences listed, roughly 85% were seen once. Germline values: CDR1 SEHNR, CDR2 FQNEAQ (reference sequence). With V trimmed by 5 bases and J by 0 bases, 6 bases remained unmatched. The CDR3 consists of 15 residues. The source of the sample is a study of CD8 T cells in Susac syndrome. Study conclusions and caveats: The study acknowledged a relatively small number of individuals in its TCR sequencing and HLA analysis.

TEMRA cells were FACS-enriched, with CD8+ and CD4+ T cells isolated negatively. The chain employs TRBV7-9 and TRBJ1-2, with 7 bases aligning to TRBD1. Sequencing was carried out using CD8+ T cells from PBMCs. This clonotype was obtained from a human donor with multiple sclerosis. DNA for the CDR3: TGTGCCAGCAGCCCGCCGACAGGGCCTAACTATGGCTACACCTTC. Amino acids: CASSPPTGPNYGYTF.